This record looks at one T cell receptor (beta chain) sequence and its context. The antigen is unknown. The data derive from a study of T cells in Graves' hyperthyroidism and ophthalmopathy. CDR1 is DFQATT, CDR2 SNEGSKA, per germline (reference sequence). After removal of 4 bases from V and 3 bases from J, the junction contained 6 bases not matched to a gene. The CDR3 is made up of 14 amino acids. Study-wide findings and caveats: For ophthalmopathy, model prediction preceded onset by a median around six months.

Researchers amplified the TCR beta CDR3 regions from RNA transcripts. The TCR CDR3 was amplified in a first-round RT-PCR using the HTBI primer set. MiXCR, applied by TCRdb to the multiplex PCR reads, yields one record per CDR3 protein. The table includes nearly 750,000 distinct CDR3 sequences, about 35% detected once. Graves' hyperthyroidism qualified as stable when ophthalmopathy did not progress within 18 months. This clonotype was obtained from a woman aged 40 to 50 with Graves' hyperthyroidism. This sequence joins TRBV20-1 and TRBJ1-5; 7 bases fit TRBD1. The sample consisted of blood. The CDR3 bases are TGCAGTGCTACGGAAGACAGGGCCAATCAGCCCCAGCATTTT. Its translation: CSATEDRANQPQHF.